A selection of T cell receptor beta chains follows, all from one sample in a study of T cell clusters in autoimmune cytopenias. For each CDR3 protein, TCRdb gives one entry from its re-call of the multiplex PCR reads, without DNA. This sample contains over 10,000 distinct CDR3 sequences. Material for sequencing was peripheral blood. All receptors come from a human donor with an autoimmune cytopenia or autoimmune hepatitis (not recorded which). Both conserved end residues are part of each CDR3. Size values are once, few and many counts, or a class for expanded clones, and some rows have none.

V gene: TRBV6-4
J gene: TRBJ1-2
clone size: -
CDR3 protein: CASSDSSRRNGNYGYTF

V gene: TRBV6-5
J gene: TRBJ1-1
clone size: -
CDR3 protein: CASMAGLMNTEAFF

V gene: TRBV30
J gene: TRBJ2-7
clone size: medium-sized
CDR3 protein: CAWSGVSYEQYF

V gene: TRBV27
J gene: TRBJ1-6
clone size: -
CDR3 protein: CASSLRGYSYNSPLHF

V gene: TRBV5-1
J gene: TRBJ2-1
clone size: -
CDR3 protein: CASSVIAGVAGEQFF

V gene: TRBV6-6
J gene: TRBJ1-1
clone size: -
CDR3 protein: CASSYPRQEAFF

V gene: TRBV11-1
J gene: TRBJ2-2
clone size: medium-sized
CDR3 protein: CASSSNRVTGELFF

V gene: TRBV27
J gene: TRBJ2-3
clone size: -
CDR3 protein: CASNGDTDTQYF

V gene: TRBV6-2/TRBV6-3
J gene: TRBJ2-3
clone size: -
CDR3 protein: CASSYLALTDTQYF

V gene: TRBV6-2/TRBV6-3
J gene: TRBJ1-6
clone size: -
CDR3 protein: CASKQGRSPLHF

V gene: TRBV19
J gene: TRBJ1-5
clone size: -
CDR3 protein: CASSGRDIGNQPQHF

V gene: TRBV13
J gene: TRBJ1-1
clone size: -
CDR3 protein: CASSLLNTEAFF

V gene: TRBV19
J gene: TRBJ1-5
clone size: -
CDR3 protein: CASSIPPGQGNQPQHF

V gene: TRBV5-4
J gene: TRBJ1-2
clone size: -
CDR3 protein: CASRRQGSYLGYTF

V gene: TRBV6-1
J gene: TRBJ2-3
clone size: -
CDR3 protein: CASRDQGALTTDTQYF

V gene: TRBV5-5
J gene: TRBJ2-3
clone size: -
CDR3 protein: CASSSGQGSDTQYF

V gene: TRBV24-1
J gene: TRBJ2-1
clone size: -
CDR3 protein: CATSDPTSGGYNEQFF